This TCR beta chain stems from a study of blood T cell repertoires in COVID-19. Study-wide background: Acute and convalescent COVID-19 samples came from the United States, Italy and Spain. T cells, B-cell-depleted T cells, or PBMCs supplied cDNA or gDNA.

Trimming stripped 4 bases from V and 0 bases from J, with 9 bases between. CDR1 is SEHNR, CDR2 FQNEAQ, per germline (reference sequence). The CDR3 spans 14 residues. This clone turned up a few times. Original processing methods: Amplified reference gene primers provided the basis for estimating nucleated cell counts. Some clones are missing from TCRdb's copy, which holds only in-frame ones; the method was immunoSEQ multiplex PCR. From that table come the V and J calls and clone size; the DNA was used to work out D and trimming. The sample holds 80,000 or so clones; 70% to 90% are singletons and the top ten take around a sixth.

The sample was peripheral blood. The V and J genes are TRBV7-9 and TRBJ1-1, with D possibly being TRBD1 (6 bases). The TCR comes from a woman older than 75 with acute or convalescent COVID-19. The CDR3 here is CASSSQGMNTEAFF. The CDR3, as DNA: TGTGCCAGCAGCTCACAGGGAATGAACACTGAAGCTTTCTTT.